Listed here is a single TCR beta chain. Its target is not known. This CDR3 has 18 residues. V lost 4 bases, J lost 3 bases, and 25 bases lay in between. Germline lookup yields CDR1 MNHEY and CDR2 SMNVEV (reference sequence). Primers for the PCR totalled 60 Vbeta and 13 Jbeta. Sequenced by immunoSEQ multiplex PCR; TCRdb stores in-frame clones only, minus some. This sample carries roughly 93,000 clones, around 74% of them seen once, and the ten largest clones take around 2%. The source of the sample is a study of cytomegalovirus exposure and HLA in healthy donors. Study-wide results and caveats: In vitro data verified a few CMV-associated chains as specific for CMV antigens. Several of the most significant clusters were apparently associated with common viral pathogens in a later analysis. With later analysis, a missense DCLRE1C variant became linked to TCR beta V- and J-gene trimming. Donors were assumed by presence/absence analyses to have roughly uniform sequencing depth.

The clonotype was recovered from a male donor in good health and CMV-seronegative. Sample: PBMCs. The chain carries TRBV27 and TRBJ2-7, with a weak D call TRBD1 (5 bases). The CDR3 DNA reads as TGTGCCAGCAGTTCCTCCCCCTCTACGGTGGGGCCCATCTACGAGCAGTACTTC. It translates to CASSSSPSTVGPIYEQYF.